This T cell receptor beta chain was sequenced for a study of T cell responses to AZD1222 COVID-19 vaccine. Overall study findings and caveats: Reports say nearly half of spike-specific TCRs go after unmutated variant regions. Dominant at 160-218 and 743-854, vaccine-associated CD4 TCRs also spanned spike. Females made up more of the donors, who were largely white British, and clonal diversity may have come out too low. The study found Spike-specific TCR breadth and depth rose after two AZD1222 doses.

V was cut by 10 bases and J by 2 bases, with 16 bases left in between. Germline CDR1 MDHEN, CDR2 SYDVKM. CDR3 length: 14 amino acids. The data were produced by immunoSEQ multiplex PCR, yet TCRdb's version contains in-frame clones alone and is incomplete. This table has 200,000 or so clones, more than 75% appearing once. In regard to this clone: What it recognizes is unknown.

The chain uses TRBV28 and TRBJ2-3; D ambiguous. This sequence was found in an adult in good health. The source was peripheral blood, collected on day 0 of MenACWY control vaccination. CDR3 DNA: TGTGCCAACAGCCGTAACAATCCCACAGATACGCAGTATTTT. Encoded protein: CANSRNNPTDTQYF.